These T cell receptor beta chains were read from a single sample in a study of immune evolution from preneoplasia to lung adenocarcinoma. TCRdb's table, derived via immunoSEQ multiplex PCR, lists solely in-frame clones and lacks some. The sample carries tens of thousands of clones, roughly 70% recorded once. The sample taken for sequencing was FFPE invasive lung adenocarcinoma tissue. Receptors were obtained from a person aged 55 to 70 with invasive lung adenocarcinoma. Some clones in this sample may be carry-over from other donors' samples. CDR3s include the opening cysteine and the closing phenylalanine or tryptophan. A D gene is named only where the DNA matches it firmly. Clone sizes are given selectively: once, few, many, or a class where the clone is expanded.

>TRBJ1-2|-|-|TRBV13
TGTGCCAGCAGCTTAGTCGGAGCTAACTATGGCTACACCTTC
CASSLVGANYGYTF
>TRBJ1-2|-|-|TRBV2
TGTGCCAGCAGTGTTGAAGGGGGAGGTGGCTACACCTTC
CASSVEGGGGYTF
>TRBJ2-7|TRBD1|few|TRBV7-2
TGTGCCAGCAGCTTCCAAGGGGGCTACACCTACGAGCAGTACTTC
CASSFQGGYTYEQYF
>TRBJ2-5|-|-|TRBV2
TGTGCCAGCAAGTACCAAGAGACCCAGTACTTC
CASKYQETQYF
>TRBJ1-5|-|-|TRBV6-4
TGTGCCAGCAGTGAATATTTTGGGGGCAATCAGCCCCAGCATTTT
CASSEYFGGNQPQHF
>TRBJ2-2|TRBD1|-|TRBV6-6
TGTGCCGGACAGGGTGGCCTGGGAACCGGGGAGCTGTTTTTT
CAGQGGLGTGELFF
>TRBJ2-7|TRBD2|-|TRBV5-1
TGCGCCAGCAGCAACGCGGGGGATTCCTACGAGCAGTACTTC
CASSNAGDSYEQYF
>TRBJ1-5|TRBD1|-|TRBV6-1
TGTGCCAGCAGTGCACGGACAGGGAATTATCAGCCCCAGCATTTT
CASSARTGNYQPQHF
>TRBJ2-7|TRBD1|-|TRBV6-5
TGTGCCAGCAGTTACTCCGGACAGGGGAGACACGAGCAGTACTTC
CASSYSGQGRHEQYF
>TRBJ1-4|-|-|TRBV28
TGTGCCAGCAGTTTATATACGGGTGGCTTTAATGAAAAACTGTTTTTT
CASSLYTGGFNEKLFF
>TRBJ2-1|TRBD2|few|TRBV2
TGTGCCAGCAGTGAGGCCCGTTCGGGGGGGAATGAGCAGTTCTTC
CASSEARSGGNEQFF
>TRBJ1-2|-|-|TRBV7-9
TGTGCCAGCGCGCGGGATAACTATGGCTACACCTTC
CASARDNYGYTF
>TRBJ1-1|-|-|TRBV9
TGTGCCAGCAGCGGTTCAAACACTGAAGCTTTCTTT
CASSGSNTEAFF
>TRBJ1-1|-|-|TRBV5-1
TGCGCCAGCAGCTTGGCCGTAGGACGGGCGAACACTGAAGCTTTCTTT
CASSLAVGRANTEAFF
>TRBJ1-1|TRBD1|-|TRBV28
TGTGCCAGCACTCCGGGACAGGCTCCCACTGAAGCTTTCTTT
CASTPGQAPTEAFF
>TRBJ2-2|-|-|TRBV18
TGTGCCAGCTCACCCCCAAGTGGGGCTTGGACCGGGGAGCTGTTTTTT
CASSPPSGAWTGELFF
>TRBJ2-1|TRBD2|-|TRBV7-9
TGTGCCAGCAGCTTTGTTCCGGGACTAGTGGCCAATGAGCAGTTCTTC
CASSFVPGLVANEQFF
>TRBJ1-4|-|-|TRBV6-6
TGTGCCAGCAGGTCCCAGGGTGAAAAACTGTTTTTT
CASRSQGEKLFF
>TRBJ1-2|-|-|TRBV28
TGTGCCAGCAGTTTAGACAGGAACTATGGCTACACCTTC
CASSLDRNYGYTF
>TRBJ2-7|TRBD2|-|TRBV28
TGTGCCAGCAATAAAGGAGCGGGGGTTAGGGAGCAGTACTTC
CASNKGAGVREQYF
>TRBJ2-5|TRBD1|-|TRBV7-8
TGTGCCAGCAGCTCCACCGGGACAGGCGGTGGAGAGACCCAGTACTTC
CASSSTGTGGGETQYF
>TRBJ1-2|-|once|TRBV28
TGTGCCAGCAGCTCACAGGGCAGGGGTGATGGCTACACCTTC
CASSSQGRGDGYTF
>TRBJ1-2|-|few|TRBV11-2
TGTGCCAGCAGCTTATATGGGGGCGGTACCTATGGCTACACCTTC
CASSLYGGGTYGYTF
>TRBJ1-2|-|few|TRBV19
TGTGCCAGTAGAGACTCTGATACCCGGGGCTATGGCTACACCTTC
CASRDSDTRGYGYTF
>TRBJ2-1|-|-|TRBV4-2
TGTGCCAGCAGCCAGCCAACCTCTAACAATGAGCAGTTCTTC
CASSQPTSNNEQFF
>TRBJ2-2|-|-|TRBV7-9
TGTGCCAGCAGCCAGTTGGGGGTTGGGCGCACCGGGGAGCTGTTTTTT
CASSQLGVGRTGELFF
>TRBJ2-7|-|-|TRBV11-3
TGTGCCAGCAGCTTATCAAGCGTCTCCTACGAGCAGTACTTC
CASSLSSVSYEQYF
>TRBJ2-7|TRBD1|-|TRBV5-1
TGCGCCAGCAGCTTGGCCCAGGGGGCGTCCTACGAGCAGTACTTC
CASSLAQGASYEQYF
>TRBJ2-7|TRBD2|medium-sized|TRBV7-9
TGTGCCAGCACGCTAGCGGGAGGGATCATGGAGCAGTACTTC
CASTLAGGIMEQYF
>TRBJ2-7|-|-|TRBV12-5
TGTGCTAGTGGTCCCACGGTCTACGAGCAGTACTTC
CASGPTVYEQYF
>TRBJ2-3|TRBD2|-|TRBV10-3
TGTGCCATCAGGACTAGCGGGAGGGCCGCGGCAGATACGCAGTATTTT
CAIRTSGRAAADTQYF
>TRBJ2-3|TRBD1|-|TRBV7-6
TGTGCCAGCAGCACTACAGGGGCGGAAATGCCAGATACGCAGTATTTT
CASSTTGAEMPDTQYF
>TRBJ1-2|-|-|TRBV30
TGTGCCTGGAGTCTACCATATACACTAAACTATGGCTACACCTTC
CAWSLPYTLNYGYTF
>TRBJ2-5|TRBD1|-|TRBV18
TGTGCCAGCTCCCCCCGGACAGGGCCGAAAGAGACCCAGTACTTC
CASSPRTGPKETQYF
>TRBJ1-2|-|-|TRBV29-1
TGCAGCGTTGGGGGGCAGAACTATGGCTACACCTTC
CSVGGQNYGYTF
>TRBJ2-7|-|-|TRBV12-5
TGTGCTAGTGGACCGACAGTCTACGAGCAGTACTTC
CASGPTVYEQYF
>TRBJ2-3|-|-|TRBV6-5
TGTGCCAGCAGGCAGTCAGCTCTTTTGGCGCAGTATTTT
CASRQSALLAQYF
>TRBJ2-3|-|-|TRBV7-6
TGTGCCAGCAGCTTTGGCCACGGCCGCACAGATACGCAGTATTTT
CASSFGHGRTDTQYF
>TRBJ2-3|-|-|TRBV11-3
TGTGCCAGCAGCTTAGGAGGGCTACGCACAGATACGCAGTATTTT
CASSLGGLRTDTQYF
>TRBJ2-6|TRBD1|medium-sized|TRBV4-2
TGTGCCAGCAGCCAAGTAGGACAGGGGTCTGGGGCCAACGTCCTGACTTTC
CASSQVGQGSGANVLTF
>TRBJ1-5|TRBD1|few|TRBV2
TGTGCCAGCAGACAACAGGGGGCCGGCCTCAATCAGCCCCAGCATTTT
CASRQQGAGLNQPQHF
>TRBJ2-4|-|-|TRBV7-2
TGTGCCAGCAGCTTAGCAAACATTCAGTACTTC
CASSLANIQYF
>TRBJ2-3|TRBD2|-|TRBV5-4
TGTGCCAGCAGCTCTCGGACTAGCGGGAGTGGGGGCACAGATACGCAGTATTTT
CASSSRTSGSGGTDTQYF
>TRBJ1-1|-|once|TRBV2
TGTGCCATCGGACAACTAAACACTGAAGCTTTCTTT
CAIGQLNTEAFF
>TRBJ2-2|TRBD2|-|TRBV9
TGTGCCAGCAGCGTTTCCGGGACTAGCATTAACACCGGGGAGCTGTTTTTT
CASSVSGTSINTGELFF
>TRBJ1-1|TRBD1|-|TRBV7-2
TGTGCCAGCAGCCAGCCACACAGACAGGACAGGGGGGGAACTGAAGCTTTCTTT
CASSQPHRQDRGGTEAFF
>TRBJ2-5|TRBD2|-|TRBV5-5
TGTGCCAGCAGCCGCCGGGACTATCAAGAGACCCAGTACTTC
CASSRRDYQETQYF
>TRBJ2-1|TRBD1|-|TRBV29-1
TGCAGCCACCGAGGGGGACAGGGAAGGTATGAGCAGTTCTTC
CSHRGGQGRYEQFF
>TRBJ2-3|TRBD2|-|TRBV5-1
TGCGCCAGCAGGGCCGGGACTAGCGGGAGCGGAGAAGATACGCAGTATTTT
CASRAGTSGSGEDTQYF
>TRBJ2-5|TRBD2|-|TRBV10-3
TGTGCCATCAGGGGGACTAGCGCGGAGACCCAGTACTTC
CAIRGTSAETQYF
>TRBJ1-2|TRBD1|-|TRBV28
TGTGCCAGCAGACCCGCGGGACAGGGGGCTATTTCGGCTGGCTACACCTTC
CASRPAGQGAISAGYTF
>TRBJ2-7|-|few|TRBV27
TGTGCCAGCAGTCTTCGCCCCTCCCGGGGGGCAGCCTACGAGCAGTACTTC
CASSLRPSRGAAYEQYF
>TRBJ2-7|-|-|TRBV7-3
TGTGCCAGCAGCTTAACCCCGCTCAGCGAGCAGTACTTC
CASSLTPLSEQYF